The 20 T cell receptor beta chains in this list originate from one sample, sequenced in a study of neurological immune-mediated disorders (dated by TCRdb to about 2019). Receptor libraries were prepared by 5' RACE. The instrument given in TCRdb is Illumina HiSeq 2500. TCRdb cleaned the public reads at Q25 with fastp, built clones with MiXCR and kept in-frame beta chains. Entries that share a CDR3 protein sequence are merged under the most common genes and DNA. A total of 87,000 or so distinct CDR3 sequences appear in this sample, around 3.6% of them only once. Around 3.2% of the sample lies in the top ten. The source material was PBMCs. These TCRs come from a woman in her forties or fifties with multiple sclerosis.

The table lists this clonotype with many counts. The rearrangement uses TRBV2 and TRBJ2-2, with D maybe TRBD2 (6 bases). Germline assignment: CDR1 SNHLY and CDR2 FYNNEI. The V gene lost 6 bases and the J gene lost 5 bases, with 16 bases spanning the gap. CDR3 size: 15 residues. CDR3 sequence (DNA): TGTGCCAGCAGCCGGCGGGGAGGTGGTACCGGGGAGCTGTTTTTT. It is translated as CASSRRGGGTGELFF. Full variable domain (missing parts from reference TRBV2 and TRBJ2-2): EPEVTQTPSHQVTQMGQEVILRCVPISNHLYFYWYRQILGQKVEFLVSFYNNEISEKSEIFDDQFSVERPDGSNFTLKIRSTKLEDSAMYFCASSRRGGGTGELFFGEGSRLTVL.

This clonotype has just a few counts. The chain joins TRBV18 to TRBJ1-6; D perhaps matches TRBD1 (6 bases). The V gene's germline CDR1 is KGHSH and CDR2 LQKENI. The ends were cut back, 6 bases at V and 6 bases at J, with 12 bases in the middle. This CDR3 comprises 14 residues. The CDR3 coding sequence is TGTGCCAGCTCCAGATTAGGGGGTAATTCACCCCTCCACTTT. Protein product: CASSRLGGNSPLHF.

Ten or more counts support this clonotype. The chain uses TRBV21-1 and TRBJ1-5. TRBV21-1 is noted as a pseudogene. This CDR3 is built from 13 residues. Here the CDR3 DNA reads TGTGCCAGCAGCAAAGCGTATAATCAGCCCCAGCATTTT. Encoded protein: CASSKAYNQPQHF.

The sample holds many counts of this clonotype. CDR3 sequence: CSATPGAAIYNEQFF. DNA of the CDR3: TGCAGTGCAACTCCCGGGGCGGCTATCTACAATGAGCAGTTCTTC. The chain uses TRBV20-1 and TRBJ2-1, with D perhaps given as TRBD1 or TRBD2 (5 bases each). Germline V gene lookup returns CDR1 DFQATT and CDR2 SNEGSKA (reference sequence). The CDR3 totals 15 residues. V lost 6 bases and J lost 3, with 18 bases in between.

This chain connects TRBV5-4 to TRBJ2-3, with 9 bases aligning to TRBD2. Trimming took 3 bases from V and 4 from J; bases not matched to a gene: 9. This CDR3 region has 16 residues. The germline V gene has CDR1 SGHNT and CDR2 YYREEE (reference sequence). CDR3 sequence reads: CASSYPSGGPSDTQYF. The CDR3 DNA reads TGTGCCAGCAGCTACCCAAGCGGGGGGCCTTCAGATACGCAGTATTTT. The full variable domain, rest sourced from reference TRBV5-4 and TRBJ2-3, is ETGVTQSPTHLIKTRGQQVTLRCSSQSGHNTVSWYQQALGQGPQFIFQYYREEENGRGNFPPRFSGLQFPNYSSELNVNALELDDSALYLCASSYPSGGPSDTQYFGPGTRLTVL.

This clonotype appeared many times. In DNA, the CDR3 is TGTGCCAGCAGCTTGTCTAGCGGGGTAGGAGAGACCCAGTACTTC. Translation: CASSLSSGVGETQYF. The chain uses TRBV7-2 and TRBJ2-5, with 9 bases identical to TRBD2. In germline, CDR1 is SGHTA, CDR2 FQGNSA. Trimming took 3 bases from V and 4 from J; bases not matched to a gene: 6. The CDR3 has 15 residues.

At least ten counts were recorded for this clonotype. J is TRBJ1-1 and V is TRBV27; 7 bases line up with TRBD1. V was pared by 3 bases and J by 6 bases, with 13 bases of the junction left unmatched. The CDR3 contains 16 residues. Germline CDR1 and CDR2: MNHEY and SMNVEV (reference sequence). The CDR3 bases are TGTGCCAGCAGTTTTGACGGGGGGGCAGGGACAGCTGAAGCTTTCTTT. It encodes CASSFDGGAGTAEAFF.

This clonotype was observed at least ten times. The chain combines TRBV4-1 with TRBJ2-3, with TRBD1 as a possible D gene (6 bases). The V gene's germline CDR1 is MGHRA and CDR2 YSYEKL. The V gene lost 4 bases and the J gene lost 4 bases, with 21 bases spanning the gap. The CDR3 length is 17 residues. The chain's CDR3 is CASSPPGGGRFADTQYF. Written as DNA, the CDR3 is TGCGCCAGCAGCCCCCCGGGTGGGGGCCGATTCGCAGATACGCAGTATTTT.

This clonotype came up many times. The V and J genes are TRBV20-1 and TRBJ1-1; 11 bases line up with TRBD1. V shed 8 bases and J 1 base; nucleotides not matched to a gene: 12. The CDR3 is made up of 16 amino acids. Germline CDR1 reads DFQATT; CDR2 reads SNEGSKA (reference sequence). CDR3 in DNA: TGCAGTCCTATCCCCGGGACAGGGGGAAAGAACACTGAAGCTTTCTTT. It codes for CSPIPGTGGKNTEAFF.

This clonotype has a count of ten or more. The chain uses TRBV7-9 and TRBJ2-5; D unclear. This CDR3 is built from 14 residues. V was pared by 5 bases and J by 5 bases, with 15 bases between. Germline CDR1 reads SEHNR; CDR2 reads FQNEAQ (reference sequence). The chain's CDR3 is CASSPAGFLETQYF. The CDR3 coding sequence is TGTGCCAGCAGCCCAGCTGGGTTTTTGGAGACCCAGTACTTC.

This clonotype occurred many times. V usage is TRBV5-6 and J usage is TRBJ1-6; 10 bases match TRBD1. Losses at the gene ends were 4 bases for V and 6 bases for J; bases not matched to a gene: 7. CDR3 size: 16 residues. Germline V gene sequence: CDR1 SGHDT, CDR2 YYEEEE. CDR3: CASSPQTGGFNSPLHF. The CDR3 DNA is TGTGCCAGCAGCCCCCAGACAGGGGGCTTTAATTCACCCCTCCACTTT.

This clonotype was counted only a few times. The rearrangement uses TRBV11-3 and TRBJ1-1; D is possibly TRBD1 (5 bases). The CDR3 covers 13 residues. V shed 3 bases and J shed 5 bases, with 10 bases lying between them. CDR1 SGHNT and CDR2 YENEEA come from the germline V gene. The CDR3: CASSFGGETEAFF. In DNA, the CDR3 is TGTGCCAGCAGCTTCGGAGGGGAGACTGAAGCTTTCTTT.

This clonotype showed up just a few times. The chain uses TRBV20-1 and TRBJ2-3, with 16 nucleotides matching TRBD2. Looked up from germline, CDR1 is DFQATT and CDR2 is SNEGSKA (reference sequence). CDR3 length: 20 amino acids. Unmatched junction bases numbered 15, after V lost 4 bases and J lost 2 bases. The CDR3 region has the DNA TGCAGTGCTAAGATACCGGGACAGGGACTAGCGGGGGGGCACACAGATACGCAGTATTTT. Translation gives CSAKIPGQGLAGGHTDTQYF.

This clonotype was recorded at least ten times. The V call is TRBV12-3 or TRBV12-4, the J call TRBJ1-1; tentatively, D is TRBD1 (6 bases). V lost 5 bases and J 6 bases, leaving 16 bases between the germline ends. The CDR3 has 14 residues. The CDR3 bases are TGTGCCAGCAGTCTCCTTCCCGAGGGGGCTGAAGCTTTCTTT. This translates into CASSLLPEGAEAFF.

This clonotype has at least ten counts. The chain has TRBV20-1 and TRBJ1-3; TRBD1 aligns across 8 bases. Germline CDR1 DFQATT, CDR2 SNEGSKA (reference sequence). The CDR3 consists of 17 residues. The ends lost 1 base at V and 0 bases at J; junction bases unmatched: 8. The CDR3 protein is CSARGPGQGHSGNTIYF. CDR3 nucleotide sequence: TGCAGTGCTAGAGGCCCTGGACAGGGACACTCTGGAAACACCATATATTTT.

This clonotype occurred a few times. This clone may be a read error of a much larger clone one base away. The chain uses TRBV7-3 and TRBJ2-7; perhaps D is TRBD1 or TRBD2 (5 bases each). The ends were cut back, 7 bases at V and 7 bases at J, with 23 bases in the middle. Germline loops: CDR1 SGHTA, CDR2 FQGTGA. This CDR3 contains 15 residues. The CDR3 bases are TGTGCCAGCATCCTCCTGGGGGTCAGCTTCAAAGAGCAGTACTTC. This codes for CASILLGVSFKEQYF.

This clonotype was recorded many times. V usage is TRBV5-1 and J usage is TRBJ2-3, with TRBD2 identical over 13 bases. CDR1 and CDR2 from the germline V gene are SGHRS and YFSETQ. With V trimmed by 2 bases and J by 2 bases, 5 bases remained unmatched. The CDR3 covers 17 residues. As DNA, the CDR3 is TGCGCCAGCAGCTTAACCGGACTAGCGGGGGACACAGATACGCAGTATTTT. Residues: CASSLTGLAGDTDTQYF.

This clonotype was seen many times. This chain uses TRBV12-3 or TRBV12-4 with TRBJ2-1, with 10 bases that match TRBD1. V shed 8 bases, J shed 9 bases, and the junction held 10 bases outside the gene matches. This CDR3 contains 14 residues. The CDR3 DNA sequence: TGTGCCAGCGGACTGACAGGGGGCGGCGGTGAGCAGTTCTTC. Translating it yields CASGLTGGGGEQFF.

Ten or more counts support this clonotype. The V call is TRBV7-2, the J call TRBJ1-5; D unclear. V was pared by 3 bases and J by 1 base, with 7 bases between. CDR3 length equals 14 residues. Germline lookup yields CDR1 SGHTA and CDR2 FQGNSA. The CDR3 DNA sequence: TGTGCCAGCAGCTTTGACGGAAGCAATCAGCCCCAGCATTTT. This codes for CASSFDGSNQPQHF.

This clonotype was detected many times. The J gene is TRBJ1-2, the V gene TRBV6-6, with no clear D. V lost 2 bases to trimming and J lost 7 bases, with 8 bases between them. Germline CDR1 and CDR2: MNHNY and SVGAGI (reference sequence). The CDR3 length is 12 residues. Written as DNA, the CDR3 is TGTGCCAGCAGTTACAACCGTCTTGGCTACACCTTC. Translated: CASSYNRLGYTF.